This T cell receptor beta chain derives from a study of cytomegalovirus exposure and HLA in healthy donors. Points from the study as a whole: Reportedly, TCR beta sequences accurately predicted HLA-A and HLA-B alleles in most subjects.

Use of 60 Vbeta and 13 Jbeta primers characterized the PCR. Produced via immunoSEQ multiplex PCR; TCRdb's table is partial and in-frame only. The sample records 150,000 or so clones, about 79% being singletons. Comment on this clone: Its target is not known.

Sequenced material: PBMCs. The sequence derives from a woman between 50 and 59 years old in good health and CMV-seropositive.

The CDR3 loop is CASGMTGTPGGYTF. CDR3 bases: TGTGCTAGTGGTATGACCGGGACACCCGGCGGCTACACCTTC. The chain uses TRBV12-5 and TRBJ1-2; D may be TRBD1 (6 bases). Germline values: CDR1 LGHNT, CDR2 FRNRAP. V shed 5 bases and J shed 8 bases, with 18 bases lying between them. The CDR3 has 14 residues.